Here is one T cell receptor beta chain with its context. Clones were sequenced by immunoSEQ multiplex PCR, and TCRdb holds only the in-frame ones, with some missing. The sample holds about 270,000 clones, approximately 89% seen once. The germline gives CDR1 MNHEY, CDR2 SVGEGT. The J segment lost 5 bases and the V segment lost 2 bases, leaving 3 bases of the junction unmatched. The CDR3 runs to 15 residues. The entry originates in a study of blood T cell repertoires in COVID-19. Study context: PBMCs, B-cell-depleted T cells, or T cells were the source of the cDNA or gDNA that made up the material.

The V and J genes are TRBV6-2 or TRBV6-3 and TRBJ2-1; 10 bases line up with TRBD2. The sequence was collected from a man aged 35 to 55 who had recovered from COVID-19. Sequenced material: peripheral blood. The DNA for the CDR3 is TGTGCCAGCAGTTACCACGGACTAGCGGACAATGAGCAGTTCTTC. The encoded protein is CASSYHGLADNEQFF.